Listed here are 17 T cell receptor beta chains from one sample, sequenced in a study of blood T cell repertoires in COVID-19. TCRdb's copy holds only in-frame clones and misses some; the assay was immunoSEQ multiplex PCR. The sample contains about 220,000 clones, about 86% of which appear only once. What was sequenced was peripheral blood. These receptors were taken from a woman in her thirties who had recovered from COVID-19.

This chain joins TRBV5-6 and TRBJ2-5; no clear D. There are 15 residues in the CDR3. The V end lost 4 bases, the J end lost 0 bases, and 13 bases lay between the germline ends. Germline V gives CDR1 SGHDT, CDR2 YYEEEE. The CDR3 reads CASSPARANQETQYF. Written as DNA, the CDR3 is TGTGCCAGCAGCCCCGCAAGAGCTAACCAAGAGACCCAGTACTTC.

This clone has only one observation. This chain joins TRBV6-1 and TRBJ2-7, with 8 positions matching TRBD2. Per the germline V gene, CDR1 is MNHNS and CDR2 is SASEGT. The CDR3 length is 15 residues. V lost 1 base to trimming and J lost 5 bases; unmatched junction nucleotides: 7. CDR3 coding DNA: TGTGCCAGCAGTGAAGGAAGCGGGGGTGGCGACGAGCAGTACTTC. This sequence encodes CASSEGSGGGDEQYF.

The chain recombines TRBV3-1 (or the pseudogene TRBV3-2) with TRBJ2-2, with TRBD1 identical over 8 bases. The V and J ends lost 5 bases and 1 base, in that order; junction bases with no gene match: 6. Germline CDR1 is LGHDT and CDR2 is YNNKEL (reference sequence). The CDR3 is 16 residues long. The CDR3 DNA reads as TGTGCCAGCAGCTCCCGACAGGGGCAGAACACCGGGGAGCTGTTTTTT. This codes for CASSSRQGQNTGELFF.

The V call is TRBV5-1, the J call TRBJ2-3, with 7 bases identical to TRBD1. The junction had 8 bases not matched to a gene; V was cut back by 5 bases and J by 2 bases. CDR1 is SGHRS, CDR2 YFSETQ, per germline. The CDR3 spans 15 residues. The CDR3 DNA reads TGCGCCAGCAGTCCCGGGACAGTCCTCACAGATACGCAGTATTTT. The encoded protein is CASSPGTVLTDTQYF.

The V and J genes are TRBV4-2 and TRBJ2-7; D is perhaps TRBD2 (7 bases). The V gene lost 0 bases and the J gene lost 4 bases, with 16 bases spanning the gap. Germline lookup yields CDR1 LGHNA and CDR2 YNFKEQ. The CDR3 runs to 16 residues. The CDR3 region is CASSQEGRGTSYEQYF. The CDR3 coding sequence is TGTGCCAGCAGCCAAGAAGGGAGGGGGACCTCGTACGAGCAGTACTTC.

This chain uses TRBV5-4 with TRBJ2-3, with D maybe TRBD2 (7 bases). Germline CDR1 reads SGHNT; CDR2 reads YYREEE (reference sequence). The CDR3 has 18 residues. Deletions cut 0 bases from V and 3 bases from J, with 20 bases between. In DNA form, the CDR3 reads TGTGCCAGCAGCTTGGGTGGGGGGGCTCTACAGCGGACAGATACGCAGTATTTT. Encoded protein: CASSLGGGALQRTDTQYF.

This clone qualifies as medium-sized. This chain links TRBV2 with TRBJ1-5, with 7 bases fitting TRBD1. The CDR3 totals 17 residues. Per the germline V gene, CDR1 is SNHLY and CDR2 is FYNNEI. V shed 2 bases and J 0 bases; nucleotides not matched to a gene: 7. The CDR3: CASSEPGGSYSNQPQHF. The CDR3 DNA sequence: TGTGCCAGCAGTGAACCAGGGGGATCCTATAGCAATCAGCCCCAGCATTTT.

The V call is TRBV24-1, the J call TRBJ2-1, with 8 nucleotides matching TRBD2. Trimming removed 1 base from V and 7 bases from J; junction bases left unmatched: 5. Germline V gene lookup returns CDR1 KGHDR and CDR2 SFDVKD. This CDR3 spans 15 amino acids. This CDR3 is CATSDFTGGRNEQFF. The DNA for the CDR3 is TGTGCCACCAGTGATTTTACGGGGGGGCGAAATGAGCAGTTCTTC.

The rearrangement links TRBV5-1 to TRBJ2-1; TRBD2 agrees at 11 bases. The CDR3 length is 17 residues. The V gene end was trimmed by 4 bases and the J gene end by 6 bases; junction bases not matched to a gene: 12. Germline CDR1 SGHRS, CDR2 YFSETQ. The CDR3 sequence: CASSPHLSGGAGNEQFF. The CDR3 coding sequence is TGCGCCAGCAGCCCCCACCTTAGCGGGGGGGCTGGCAATGAGCAGTTCTTC.

This clone was observed a handful of times. Other DNA sequences in this specimen translate into the identical CDR3. V and J are TRBV6-5 and TRBJ2-2; D is uncertain. The CDR3 totals 14 residues. V lost 1 base, J lost 3 bases, and 6 bases lay in between. The germline V gene encodes CDR1 MNHEY and CDR2 SVGAGI. The CDR3 bases are TGTGCCAGCAGTTACTACAGAGACACCGGGGAGCTGTTTTTT. Translated: CASSYYRDTGELFF.

The chain uses TRBV21-1 and TRBJ1-4. TRBV21-1 is described as a pseudogene. The CDR3 extends over 15 amino acids. The DNA for the CDR3 is TGTGCCAGCAGCAAAGTGGGAGCGCCAGATGAAAAACTGTTTTTT. It specifies CASSKVGAPDEKLFF.

The CDR3 coding sequence is TGTGCCAGCTCTCCCGGGACAGGATACACTGAAGCTTTCTTT. Amino acid sequence: CASSPGTGYTEAFF. The V call is TRBV18, the J call TRBJ1-1, with 8 bases fitting TRBD1. Unmatched junction bases numbered 6, after V lost 6 bases and J lost 3 bases. The germline V gene encodes CDR1 KGHSH and CDR2 LQKENI. CDR3 length: 14 amino acids. Drawing the rest from reference TRBV18 and TRBJ1-1, the complete variable domain is NAGVMQNPRHLVRRRGQEARLRCSPMKGHSHVYWYRQLPEEGLKFMVYLQKENIIDESGMPKERFSAEFPKEGPSILRIQQVVRGDSAAYFCASSPGTGYTEAFFGQGTRLTVV.

The chain joins TRBV7-9 to TRBJ2-7, with D possibly being TRBD2 (6 bases). Trimming left V 0 bases short and J 6 bases short, with 18 bases between. In germline, CDR1 is SEHNR, CDR2 FQNEAQ (reference sequence). The CDR3 is made up of 16 amino acids. CDR3 sequence reads: CASSLALQGLAREQYF. DNA for the CDR3: TGTGCCAGCAGCTTAGCGCTCCAAGGGCTAGCGCGCGAGCAGTACTTC.

The chain's CDR3 is CASSGTGFGSNSPLHF. CDR3 nucleotides: TGTGCCAGCAGTGGGACAGGGTTCGGGTCTAATTCACCCCTCCACTTT. The chain links TRBV2 to TRBJ1-6; 8 bases match TRBD1. Germline assignment: CDR1 SNHLY and CDR2 FYNNEI. This CDR3 region has 16 residues. V gave up 4 bases and J gave up 6 bases; unmatched junction bases: 8.

This clone was seen only once. The chain links TRBV2 to TRBJ2-7; the match to TRBD2 covers 7 bases. This CDR3 comprises 13 residues. CDR1 is SNHLY, CDR2 FYNNEI, per germline. Unmatched junction bases numbered 0, after V lost 4 bases and J lost 0 bases. The CDR3 reads CASSASGSYEQYF. In DNA form, the CDR3 reads TGTGCCAGCAGTGCTAGCGGCTCCTACGAGCAGTACTTC.

This clone was observed a single time. The rearrangement joins TRBV11-2 to TRBJ2-7; a weak D match, TRBD1 (6 bases). Germline values: CDR1 SGHAT, CDR2 FQNNGV. Trimming cost V 6 bases and J 7 bases, with 13 bases left between them. The CDR3 contains 12 residues. CDR3 residues: CASRRTEDEQYF. CDR3 bases: TGTGCCAGCAGGCGGACAGAGGATGAGCAGTACTTC.

This chain uses TRBV9 with TRBJ1-1; 8 bases are shared with TRBD1. Trimming removed 4 bases from V and 3 bases from J; junction bases left unmatched: 11. The CDR3 length is 16 residues. Germline CDR1 is SGDLS and CDR2 is YYNGEE. The CDR3 DNA follows: TGTGCCAGCAGCCCCCGATTTGGACAGGGAGACACTGAAGCTTTCTTT. Protein: CASSPRFGQGDTEAFF.